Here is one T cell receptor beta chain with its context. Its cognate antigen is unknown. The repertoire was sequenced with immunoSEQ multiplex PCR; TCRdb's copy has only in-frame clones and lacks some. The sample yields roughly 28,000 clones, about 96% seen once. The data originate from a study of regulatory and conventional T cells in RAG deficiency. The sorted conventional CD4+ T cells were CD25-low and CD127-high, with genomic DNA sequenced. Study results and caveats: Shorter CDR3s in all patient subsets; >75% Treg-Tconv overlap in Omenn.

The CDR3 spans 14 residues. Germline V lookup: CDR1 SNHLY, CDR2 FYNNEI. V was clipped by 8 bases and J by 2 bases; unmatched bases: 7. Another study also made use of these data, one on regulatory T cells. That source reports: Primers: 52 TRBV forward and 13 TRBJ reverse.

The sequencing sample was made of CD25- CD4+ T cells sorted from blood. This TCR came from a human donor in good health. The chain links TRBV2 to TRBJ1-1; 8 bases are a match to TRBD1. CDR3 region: CASGLTGGNTEAFF. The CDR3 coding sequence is TGTGCCAGCGGACTAACAGGGGGAAACACTGAAGCTTTCTTT.